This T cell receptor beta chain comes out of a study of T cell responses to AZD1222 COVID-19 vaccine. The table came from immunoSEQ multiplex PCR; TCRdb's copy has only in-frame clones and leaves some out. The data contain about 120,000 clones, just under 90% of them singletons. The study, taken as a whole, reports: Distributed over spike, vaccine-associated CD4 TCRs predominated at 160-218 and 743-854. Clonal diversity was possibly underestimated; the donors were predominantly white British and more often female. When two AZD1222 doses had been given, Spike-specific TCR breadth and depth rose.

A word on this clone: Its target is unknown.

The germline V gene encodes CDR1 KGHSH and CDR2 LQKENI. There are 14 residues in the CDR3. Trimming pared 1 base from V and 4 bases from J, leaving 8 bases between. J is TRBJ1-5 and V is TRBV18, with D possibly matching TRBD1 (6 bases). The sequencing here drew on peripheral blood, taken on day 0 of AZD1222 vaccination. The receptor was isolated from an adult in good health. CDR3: CASSPQGGNQPQHF. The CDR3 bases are TGTGCCAGCTCACCACAGGGGGGAAATCAGCCCCAGCATTTT.